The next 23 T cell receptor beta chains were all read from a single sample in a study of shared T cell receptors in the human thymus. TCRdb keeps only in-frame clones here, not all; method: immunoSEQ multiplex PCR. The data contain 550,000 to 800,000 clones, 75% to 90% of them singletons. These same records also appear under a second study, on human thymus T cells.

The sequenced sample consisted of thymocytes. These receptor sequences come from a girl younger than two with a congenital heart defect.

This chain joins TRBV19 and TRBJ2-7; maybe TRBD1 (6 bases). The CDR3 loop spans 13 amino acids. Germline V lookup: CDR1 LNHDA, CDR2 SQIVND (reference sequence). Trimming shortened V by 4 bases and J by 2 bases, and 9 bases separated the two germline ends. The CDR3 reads CASSSRQAYEQYF. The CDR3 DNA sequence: TGTGCCAGTAGTAGCCGACAGGCCTACGAGCAGTACTTC. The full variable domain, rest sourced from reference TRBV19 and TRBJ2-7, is DGGITQSPKYLFRKEGQNVTLSCEQNLNHDAMYWYRQDPGQGLRLIYYSQIVNDFQKGDIAEGYSVSREKKESFPLTVTSAQKNPTAFYLCASSSRQAYEQYFGPGTRLTVT.

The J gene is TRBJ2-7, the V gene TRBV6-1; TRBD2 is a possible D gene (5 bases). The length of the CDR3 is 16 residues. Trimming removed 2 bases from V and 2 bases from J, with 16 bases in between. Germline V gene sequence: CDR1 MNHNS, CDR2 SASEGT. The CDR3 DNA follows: TGTGCCAGCAGTGAATCACTAGACATGGGCCCCTACGAGCAGTACTTC. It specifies CASSESLDMGPYEQYF.

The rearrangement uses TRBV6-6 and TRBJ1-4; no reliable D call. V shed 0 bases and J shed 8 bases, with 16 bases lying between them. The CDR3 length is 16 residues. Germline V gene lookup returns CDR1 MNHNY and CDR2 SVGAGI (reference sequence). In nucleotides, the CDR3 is TGTGCCAGCAGTTACTCAGAGGGCGGCGTGAAGGAAAAACTGTTTTTT. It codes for CASSYSEGGVKEKLFF.

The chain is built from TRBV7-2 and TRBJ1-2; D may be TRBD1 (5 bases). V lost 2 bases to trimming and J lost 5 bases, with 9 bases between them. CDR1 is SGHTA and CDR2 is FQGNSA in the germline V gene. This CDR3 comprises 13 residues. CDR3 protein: CASSLMGLYGYTF. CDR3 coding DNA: TGTGCCAGCAGCTTAATGGGACTTTATGGCTACACCTTC. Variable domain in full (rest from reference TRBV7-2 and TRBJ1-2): GAGVSQSPSNKVTEKGKDVELRCDPISGHTALYWYRQSLGQGLEFLIYFQGNSAPDKSGLPSDRFSAERTGGSVSTLTIQRTQQEDSAVYLCASSLMGLYGYTFGSGTRLTVV.

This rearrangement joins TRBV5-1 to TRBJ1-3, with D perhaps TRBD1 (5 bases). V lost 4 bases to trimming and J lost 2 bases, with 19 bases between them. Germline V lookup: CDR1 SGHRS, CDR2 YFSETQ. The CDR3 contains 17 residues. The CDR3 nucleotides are TGCGCCAGCAGCAAGGGGCGTTGGGGTAAAGCTGGAAACACCATATATTTT. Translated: CASSKGRWGKAGNTIYF.

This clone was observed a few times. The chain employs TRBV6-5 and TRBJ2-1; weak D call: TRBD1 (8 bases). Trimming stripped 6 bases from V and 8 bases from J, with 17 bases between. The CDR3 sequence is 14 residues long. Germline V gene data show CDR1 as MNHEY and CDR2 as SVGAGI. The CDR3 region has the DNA TGTGCCAGCAGAACCAGCGGGACAGGTGATGAGCAGTTCTTC. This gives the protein CASRTSGTGDEQFF.

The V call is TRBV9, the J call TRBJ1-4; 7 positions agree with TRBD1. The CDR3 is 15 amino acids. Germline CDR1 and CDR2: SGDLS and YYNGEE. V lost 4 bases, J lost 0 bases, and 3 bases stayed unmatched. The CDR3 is CASSFQGATNEKLFF. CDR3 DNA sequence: TGTGCCAGCAGCTTCCAGGGGGCAACTAATGAAAAACTGTTTTTT.

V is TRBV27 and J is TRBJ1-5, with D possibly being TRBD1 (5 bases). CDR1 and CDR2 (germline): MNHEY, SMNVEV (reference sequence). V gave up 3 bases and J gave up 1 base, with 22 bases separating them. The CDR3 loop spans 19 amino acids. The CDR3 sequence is CASSLRVGGGQGSNQPQHF. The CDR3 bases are TGTGCCAGCAGTTTGAGGGTGGGGGGTGGGCAGGGAAGCAATCAGCCCCAGCATTTT.

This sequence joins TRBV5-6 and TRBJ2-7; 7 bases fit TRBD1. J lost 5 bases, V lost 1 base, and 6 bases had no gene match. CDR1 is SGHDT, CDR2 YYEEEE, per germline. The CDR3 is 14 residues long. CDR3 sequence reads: CASSLYRQGHEQYF. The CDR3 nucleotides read TGTGCCAGCAGCTTGTACCGACAGGGCCACGAGCAGTACTTC.

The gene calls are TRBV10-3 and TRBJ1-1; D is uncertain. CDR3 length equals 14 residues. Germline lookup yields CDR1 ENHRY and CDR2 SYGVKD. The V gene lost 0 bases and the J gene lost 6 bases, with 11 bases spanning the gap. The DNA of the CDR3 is TGTGCCATCAGTGAGTCCCGACTCCTTGCTGAAGCTTTCTTT. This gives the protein CAISESRLLAEAFF.

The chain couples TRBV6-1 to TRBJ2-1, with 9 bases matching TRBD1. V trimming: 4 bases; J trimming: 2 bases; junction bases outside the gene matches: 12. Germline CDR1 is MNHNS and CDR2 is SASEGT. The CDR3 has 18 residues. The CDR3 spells CASSVSSGQGGPYNEQFF. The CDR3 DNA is TGTGCCAGCAGTGTCTCATCGGGACAGGGAGGACCCTACAATGAGCAGTTCTTC.

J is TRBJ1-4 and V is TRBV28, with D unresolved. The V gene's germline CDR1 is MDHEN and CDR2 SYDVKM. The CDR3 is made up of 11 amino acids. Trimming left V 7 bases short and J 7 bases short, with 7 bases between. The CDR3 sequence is CASTGSEKLFF. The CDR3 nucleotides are TGTGCCAGCACGGGGAGTGAAAAACTGTTTTTT.

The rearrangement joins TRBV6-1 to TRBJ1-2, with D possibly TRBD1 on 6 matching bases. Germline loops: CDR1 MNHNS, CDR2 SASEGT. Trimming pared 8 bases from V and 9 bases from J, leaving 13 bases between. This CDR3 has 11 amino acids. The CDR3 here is CASRRQARYTF. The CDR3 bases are TGTGCCAGCCGTAGACAGGCCCGCTACACCTTC.

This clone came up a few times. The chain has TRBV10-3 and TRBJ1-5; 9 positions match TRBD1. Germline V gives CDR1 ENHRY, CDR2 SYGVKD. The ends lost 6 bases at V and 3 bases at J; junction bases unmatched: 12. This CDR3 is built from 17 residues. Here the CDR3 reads CAISPGTGHFPNQPQHF. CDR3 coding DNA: TGTGCCATCAGCCCTGGGACAGGGCACTTTCCCAATCAGCCCCAGCATTTT.

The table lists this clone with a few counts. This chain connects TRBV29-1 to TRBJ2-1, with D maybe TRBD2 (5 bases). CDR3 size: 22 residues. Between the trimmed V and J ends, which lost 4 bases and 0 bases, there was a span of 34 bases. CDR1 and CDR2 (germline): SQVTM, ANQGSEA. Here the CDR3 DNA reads TGCAGCGTTGTCCTCGAAGTTAGGCTCGAGCGGAAACACGAGGGCTCCTACAATGAGCAGTTCTTC. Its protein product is CSVVLEVRLERKHEGSYNEQFF.

The CDR3 spells CASGETRRIYGYTF. In DNA form, the CDR3 reads TGTGCCAGCGGAGAAACAAGGCGTATCTATGGCTACACCTTC. This chain connects TRBV6-5 to TRBJ1-2; D unclear. This CDR3 has 14 amino acids. Germline assignment: CDR1 MNHEY and CDR2 SVGAGI. V was trimmed by 8 bases and J by 4 bases, leaving 17 bases between them.

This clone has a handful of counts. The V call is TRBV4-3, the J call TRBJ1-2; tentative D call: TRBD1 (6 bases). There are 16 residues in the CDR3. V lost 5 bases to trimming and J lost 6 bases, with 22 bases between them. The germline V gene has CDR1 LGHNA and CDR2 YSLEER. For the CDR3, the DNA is TGCGCCAGCAGCAAAACGTTATCTAACAGGGTCGATGGCTACACCTTC. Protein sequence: CASSKTLSNRVDGYTF.

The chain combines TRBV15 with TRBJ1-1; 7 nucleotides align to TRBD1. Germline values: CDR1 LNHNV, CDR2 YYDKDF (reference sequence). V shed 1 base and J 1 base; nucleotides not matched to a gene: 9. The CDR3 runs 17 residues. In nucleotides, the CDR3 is TGTGCCACCAGCAGAGTGTTAACAGGGGCGTCGAACACTGAAGCTTTCTTT. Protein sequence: CATSRVLTGASNTEAFF.

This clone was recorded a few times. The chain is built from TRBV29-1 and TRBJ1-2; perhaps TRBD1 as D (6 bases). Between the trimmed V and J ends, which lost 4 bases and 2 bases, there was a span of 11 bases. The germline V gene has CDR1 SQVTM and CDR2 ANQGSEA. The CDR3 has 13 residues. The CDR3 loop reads CSVGPTGNYGYTF. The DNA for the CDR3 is TGCAGCGTTGGACCCACAGGGAACTATGGCTACACCTTC.

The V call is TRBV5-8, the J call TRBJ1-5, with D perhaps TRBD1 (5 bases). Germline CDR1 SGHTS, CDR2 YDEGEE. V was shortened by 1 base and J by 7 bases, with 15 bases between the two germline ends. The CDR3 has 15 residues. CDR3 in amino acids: CASSLSSGIVQPQHF. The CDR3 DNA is TGTGCCAGCAGCTTGTCCTCAGGGATTGTACAGCCCCAGCATTTT.

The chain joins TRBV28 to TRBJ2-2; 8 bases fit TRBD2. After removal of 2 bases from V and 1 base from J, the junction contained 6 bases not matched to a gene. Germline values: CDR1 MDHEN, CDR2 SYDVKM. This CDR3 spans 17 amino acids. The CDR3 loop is CASSLRTSPWNTGELFF. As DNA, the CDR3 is TGTGCCAGCAGTTTAAGGACTAGCCCCTGGAACACCGGGGAGCTGTTTTTT.

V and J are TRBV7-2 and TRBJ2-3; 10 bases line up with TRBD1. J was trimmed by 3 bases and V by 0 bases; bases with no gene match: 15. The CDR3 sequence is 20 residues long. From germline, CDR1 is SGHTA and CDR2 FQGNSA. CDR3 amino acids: CASSLAFPGQGVVRTDTQYF. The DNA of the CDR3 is TGTGCCAGCAGCTTAGCGTTCCCCGGACAGGGGGTTGTAAGGACAGATACGCAGTATTTT.

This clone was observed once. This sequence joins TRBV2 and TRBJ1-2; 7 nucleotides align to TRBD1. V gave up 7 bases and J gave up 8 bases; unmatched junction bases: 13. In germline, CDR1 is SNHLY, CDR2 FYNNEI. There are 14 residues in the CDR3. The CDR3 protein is CASTITGAFDGYTF. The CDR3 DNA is TGTGCCAGCACGATAACAGGGGCGTTCGACGGCTACACCTTC.